One and the same sample provided the 5 T cell receptor beta chains below, sequenced in a study of T-cell reconstitution after alpha-beta-depleted transplantation in children. The library targeted TCRbeta and was prepared with unique molecular identifiers. TCRdb reprocessed the PCR reads via MiXCR and lists one record per CDR3 protein. The data show about 440,000 distinct CDR3 sequences, around 46% seen once. The material was PBMCs, obtained before TCRalphabeta/CD19-depleted stem cell transplant. These receptors all stem from a girl aged 2 to 9 with aplastic anemia, due to receive a stem cell transplant.

The chain uses TRBV7-6 and TRBJ2-5; D is perhaps TRBD2 (5 bases). The V gene's germline CDR1 is SGHVS and CDR2 FNYEAQ. There are 13 residues in the CDR3. Trimming removed 1 base from V and 7 bases from J, with 10 bases in between. The CDR3 DNA reads as TGTGCCAGCAGCTTAGGGCAAGAGGGGACCCAGTACTTC. Its protein is CASSLGQEGTQYF.

This clonotype was seen just once. The J gene is TRBJ2-3, the V gene TRBV20-1, with 11 bases that match TRBD2. CDR1 DFQATT and CDR2 SNEGSKA come from the germline V gene (reference sequence). The CDR3 has 16 amino acids. J was trimmed by 1 base and V by 6 bases; bases with no gene match: 9. The CDR3 sequence: CSAGLAGGGGTDTQYF. DNA of the CDR3: TGCAGTGCGGGGCTAGCGGGGGGCGGGGGCACAGATACGCAGTATTTT.

This clonotype was seen only a few times. One end of the junction varies from germline; a read error may be responsible. The chain links TRBV7-7 to TRBJ1-1; D is uncertain. CDR3 size: 13 residues. From germline, CDR1 is SSHAT and CDR2 FNYEAQ (reference sequence). The CDR3 loop is CASSQVKGTEAFF. CDR3 bases: TGTGCTAGCAGCCAAGTGAAAGGGACTGAAGCTTTCTTT.

This clonotype was seen more than once but under ten times. The genes are TRBV5-6 and TRBJ2-3; possible D gene TRBD2, 6 bases. Per the germline V gene, CDR1 is SGHDT and CDR2 is YYEEEE. V shed 6 bases and J shed 0 bases, with 23 bases lying between them. The CDR3 sequence is 18 residues long. The CDR3 loop reads CASTRDWGPGVSTDTQYF. In DNA, the CDR3 is TGTGCCAGCACCCGGGACTGGGGACCCGGGGTGAGCACAGATACGCAGTATTTT.

This clonotype was detected many times. The V gene is TRBV5-1, the J gene TRBJ2-3; the D is unclear. This CDR3 is built from 14 residues. Germline lookup yields CDR1 SGHRS and CDR2 YFSETQ. Trimming took off 4 bases at V and 0 bases at J, with 9 bases between the two ends. The CDR3 DNA reads TGCGCCAGCAGCCCGGTTCCCAGCACAGATACGCAGTATTTT. It is translated as CASSPVPSTDTQYF.